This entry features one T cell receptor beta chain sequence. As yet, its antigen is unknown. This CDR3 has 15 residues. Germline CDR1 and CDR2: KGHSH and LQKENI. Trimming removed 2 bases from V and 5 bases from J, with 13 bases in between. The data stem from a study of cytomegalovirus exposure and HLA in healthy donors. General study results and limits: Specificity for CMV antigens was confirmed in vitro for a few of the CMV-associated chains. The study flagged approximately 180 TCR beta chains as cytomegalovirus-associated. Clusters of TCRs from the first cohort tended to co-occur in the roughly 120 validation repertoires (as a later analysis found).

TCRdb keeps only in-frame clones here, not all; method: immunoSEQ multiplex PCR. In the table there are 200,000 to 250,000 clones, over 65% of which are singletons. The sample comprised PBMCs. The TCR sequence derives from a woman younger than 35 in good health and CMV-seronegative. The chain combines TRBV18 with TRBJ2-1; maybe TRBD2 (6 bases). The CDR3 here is CASSPFPGEDNEQFF. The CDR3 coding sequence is TGTGCCAGCTCACCATTCCCGGGAGAGGACAATGAGCAGTTCTTC. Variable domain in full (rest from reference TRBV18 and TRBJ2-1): NAGVMQNPRHLVRRRGQEARLRCSPMKGHSHVYWYRQLPEEGLKFMVYLQKENIIDESGMPKERFSAEFPKEGPSILRIQQVVRGDSAAYFCASSPFPGEDNEQFFGPGTRLTVL.